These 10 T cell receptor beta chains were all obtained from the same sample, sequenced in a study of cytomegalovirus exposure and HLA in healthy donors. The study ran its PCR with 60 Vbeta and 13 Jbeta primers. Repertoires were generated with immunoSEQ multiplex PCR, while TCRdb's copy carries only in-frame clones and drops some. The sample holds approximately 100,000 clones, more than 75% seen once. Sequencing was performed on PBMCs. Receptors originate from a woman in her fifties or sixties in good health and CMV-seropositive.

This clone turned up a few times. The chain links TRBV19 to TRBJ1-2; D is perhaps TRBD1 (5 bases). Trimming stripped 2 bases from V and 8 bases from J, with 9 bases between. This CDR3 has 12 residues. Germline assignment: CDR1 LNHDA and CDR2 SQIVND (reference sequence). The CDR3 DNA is TGTGCCAGTAGTATAACCCAGGGCGGCTACACCTTC. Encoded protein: CASSITQGGYTF.

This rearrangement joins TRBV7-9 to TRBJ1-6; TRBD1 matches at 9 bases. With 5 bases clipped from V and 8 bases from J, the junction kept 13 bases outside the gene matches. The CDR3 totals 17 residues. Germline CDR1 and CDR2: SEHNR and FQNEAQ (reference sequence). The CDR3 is CASSPIRTGEFDSPLHF. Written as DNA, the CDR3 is TGTGCCAGCAGCCCTATAAGGACAGGGGAGTTTGATTCACCCCTCCACTTT. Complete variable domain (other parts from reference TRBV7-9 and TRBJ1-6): DTGVSQNPRHKITKRGQNVTFRCDPISEHNRLYWYRQTLGQGPEFLTYFQNEAQLEKSRLLSDRFSAERPKGSFSTLEIQRTEQGDSAMYLCASSPIRTGEFDSPLHFGNGTRLTVT.

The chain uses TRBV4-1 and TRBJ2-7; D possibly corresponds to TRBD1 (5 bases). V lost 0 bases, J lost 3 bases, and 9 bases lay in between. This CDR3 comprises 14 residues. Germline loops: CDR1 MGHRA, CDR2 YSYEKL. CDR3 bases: TGCGCCAGCAGCCAAGAGGATGACAGCTACGAGCAGTACTTC. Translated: CASSQEDDSYEQYF.

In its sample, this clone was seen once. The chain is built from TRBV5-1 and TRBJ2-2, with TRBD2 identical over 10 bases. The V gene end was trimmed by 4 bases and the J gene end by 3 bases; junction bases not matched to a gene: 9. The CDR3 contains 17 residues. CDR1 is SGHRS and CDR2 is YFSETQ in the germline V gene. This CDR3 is CASSPVWTSGYTGELFF. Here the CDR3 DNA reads TGCGCCAGCAGCCCCGTGTGGACTAGCGGTTACACCGGGGAGCTGTTTTTT.

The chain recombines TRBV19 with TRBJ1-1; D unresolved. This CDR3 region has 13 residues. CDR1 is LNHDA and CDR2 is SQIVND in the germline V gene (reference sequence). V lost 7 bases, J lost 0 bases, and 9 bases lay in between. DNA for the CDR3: TGTGCCAGTACCGCTTACATGAACACTGAAGCTTTCTTT. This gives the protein CASTAYMNTEAFF.

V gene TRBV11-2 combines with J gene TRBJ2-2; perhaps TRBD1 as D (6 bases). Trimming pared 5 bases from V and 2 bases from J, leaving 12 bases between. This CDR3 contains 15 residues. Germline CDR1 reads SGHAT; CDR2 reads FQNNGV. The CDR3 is CASSHRDDNTGELFF. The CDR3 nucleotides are TGTGCCAGCAGCCACAGGGATGATAACACCGGGGAGCTGTTTTTT.

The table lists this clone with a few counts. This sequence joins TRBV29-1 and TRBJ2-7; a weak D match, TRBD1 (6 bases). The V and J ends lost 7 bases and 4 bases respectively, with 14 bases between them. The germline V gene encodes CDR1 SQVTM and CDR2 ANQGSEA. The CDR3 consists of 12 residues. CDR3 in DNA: TGCAGCGCCGGGACATCACGTTACGAGCAGTACTTC. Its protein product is CSAGTSRYEQYF.

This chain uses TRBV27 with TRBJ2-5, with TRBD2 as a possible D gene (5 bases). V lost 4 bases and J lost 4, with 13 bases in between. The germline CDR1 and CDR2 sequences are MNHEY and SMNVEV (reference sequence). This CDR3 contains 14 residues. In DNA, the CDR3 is TGTGCCAGCAGTTACCGACCGGGATCAGAGACCCAGTACTTC. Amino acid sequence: CASSYRPGSETQYF.

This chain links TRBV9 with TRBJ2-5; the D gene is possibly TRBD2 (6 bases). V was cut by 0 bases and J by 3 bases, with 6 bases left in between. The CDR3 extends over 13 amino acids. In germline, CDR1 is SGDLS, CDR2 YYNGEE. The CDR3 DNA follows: TGTGCCAGCAGCGTAGGGGAGGAAGAGACCCAGTACTTC. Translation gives CASSVGEEETQYF.

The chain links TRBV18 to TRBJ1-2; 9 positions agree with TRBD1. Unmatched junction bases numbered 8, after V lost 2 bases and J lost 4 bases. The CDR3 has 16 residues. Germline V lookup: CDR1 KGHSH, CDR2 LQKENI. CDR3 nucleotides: TGTGCCAGCTCACCAGATGGGACAGGGCACGGCTATGGCTACACCTTC. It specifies CASSPDGTGHGYGYTF.